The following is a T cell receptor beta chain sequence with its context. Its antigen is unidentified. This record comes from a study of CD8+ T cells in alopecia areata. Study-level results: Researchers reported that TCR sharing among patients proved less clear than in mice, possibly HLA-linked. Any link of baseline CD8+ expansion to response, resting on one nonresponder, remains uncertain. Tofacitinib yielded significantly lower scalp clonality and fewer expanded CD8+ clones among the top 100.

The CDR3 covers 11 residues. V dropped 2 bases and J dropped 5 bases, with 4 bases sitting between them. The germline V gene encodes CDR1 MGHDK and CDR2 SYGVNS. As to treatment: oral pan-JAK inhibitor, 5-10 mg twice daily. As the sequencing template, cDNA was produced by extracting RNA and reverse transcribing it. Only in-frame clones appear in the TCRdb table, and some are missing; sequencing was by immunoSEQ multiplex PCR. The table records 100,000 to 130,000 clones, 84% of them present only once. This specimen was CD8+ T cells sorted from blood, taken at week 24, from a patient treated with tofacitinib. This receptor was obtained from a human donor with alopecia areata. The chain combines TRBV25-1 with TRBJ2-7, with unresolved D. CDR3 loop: CASSEGNEQYF. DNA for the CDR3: TGTGCCAGCAGTGAAGGGAACGAGCAGTACTTC.